This T cell receptor beta chain was recorded in a study of spatial heterogeneity in lung cancer. TCRdb analysed the 5' RACE reads with MiXCR anew, one entry per CDR3 protein. The sample has about 12,000 distinct CDR3 sequences; about 6% are singletons. Specified time point: sample taken at primary tumor resection. Sequencing was performed on whole RNA extracted from tumor and nontumor lung tissue, or from frozen PBMC, and the material was left unsorted. Germline values: CDR1 SGHTA, CDR2 FQGNSA. The CDR3 has 15 residues. Losses at the gene ends were 6 bases for V and 4 bases for J; bases not matched to a gene: 10.

Specimen: normal lung tissue next to the tumor, collected at surgery. The chain combines TRBV7-2 with TRBJ2-5; 8 bases fit TRBD2. The sequence was collected from a male donor with early-stage non-small cell lung cancer. The CDR3 sequence: CASSLPTSGSETQYF. The DNA of the CDR3 is TGTGCCAGCAGTTTGCCCACTAGCGGCTCAGAGACCCAGTACTTC.